This TCR beta chain was identified during a study of T cells in women clearing cervical HPV infection. Clones were sequenced by immunoSEQ multiplex PCR, and TCRdb holds only the in-frame ones, with some missing. The sample's table shows fewer than 40,000 clones. There are 15 residues in the CDR3. V was shortened by 3 bases and J by 2 bases, with 12 bases between the two germline ends. CDR1 is MNHEY and CDR2 is SMNVEV in the germline V gene (reference sequence). Concerning this clone: The CDR3 extends 3 residues past the end of the read, so its final part is completed from the germline J gene.

The sequenced sample was blood buffy coat. This sequence originates from a woman aged 18 to 69 with a cervical HPV16 infection that either progressed to CIN3+ or cleared (not recorded which). The V call is TRBV27, the J call TRBJ2-3; D is ambiguous. The CDR3 DNA, read in part, is TGTGCCAGCAGTTTGGTCAGCAGACTCACAGATACG. Protein: CASSLVSRLTDT. The whole CDR3 protein reads CASSLVSRLTDTQYF.